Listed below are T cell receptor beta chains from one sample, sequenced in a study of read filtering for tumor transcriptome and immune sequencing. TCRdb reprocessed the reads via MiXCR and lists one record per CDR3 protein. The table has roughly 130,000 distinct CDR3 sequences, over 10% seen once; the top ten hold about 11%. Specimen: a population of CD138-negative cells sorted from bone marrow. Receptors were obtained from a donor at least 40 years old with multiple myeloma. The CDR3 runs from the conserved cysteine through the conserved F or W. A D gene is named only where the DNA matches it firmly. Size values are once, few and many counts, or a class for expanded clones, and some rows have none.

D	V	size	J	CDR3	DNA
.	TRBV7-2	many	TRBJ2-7	CASSLVPLSYEQYF	TGTGCCAGCAGCTTAGTTCCCCTCTCCTACGAGCAGTACTTC
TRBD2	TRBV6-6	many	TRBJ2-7	CASSSLSGTSFYEQYF	TGTGCCAGCAGTTCCCTATCCGGGACTAGCTTCTACGAGCAGTACTTC
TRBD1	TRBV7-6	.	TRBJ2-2	CASSPRDRDAGELFF	TGTGCCAGCAGCCCTCGGGACAGGGATGCCGGGGAGCTGTTTTTT
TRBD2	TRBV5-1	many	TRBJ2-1	CASSSGGAYNEQFF	TGCGCCAGCAGTAGCGGGGGGGCCTACAATGAGCAGTTCTTC
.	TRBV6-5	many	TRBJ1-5	CASGQGEHQPQHF	TGTGCCAGCGGGCAGGGTGAGCATCAGCCCCAGCATTTT
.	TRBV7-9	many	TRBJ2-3	CASSPGGPTDTQYF	TGTGCCAGCAGCCCGGGGGGCCCCACAGATACGCAGTATTTT
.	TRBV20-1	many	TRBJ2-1	CSARIGLYNEQFF	TGCAGTGCTAGGATCGGACTCTACAATGAGCAGTTCTTC
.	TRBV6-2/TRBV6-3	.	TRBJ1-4	CASSYSGFNEKLFF	TGTGCCAGCAGTTACTCGGGCTTTAATGAAAAACTGTTTTTC
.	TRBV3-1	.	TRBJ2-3	CASSSRGGTQYF	TGTGCCAGCAGCTCCCGAGGGGGTACGCAGTATTTT
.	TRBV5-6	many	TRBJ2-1	CATALQGTTYNEQFF	TGTGCCACCGCACTTCAGGGGACCACCTACAATGAGCAGTTCTTC
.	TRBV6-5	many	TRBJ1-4	CASSVTRTNEKLFF	TGTGCCAGCAGTGTGACACGAACTAATGAAAAACTGTTTTTT
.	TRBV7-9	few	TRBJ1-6	CASGSAAEGVRSPLHF	TGTGCCAGCGGCTCCGCGGCGGAGGGAGTGCGGTCACCCCTCCACTTT
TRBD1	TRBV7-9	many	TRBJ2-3	CASSFPPGTASSTDTQYF	TGTGCCAGCAGCTTCCCCCCCGGGACAGCATCTAGCACAGATACGCAGTATTTT
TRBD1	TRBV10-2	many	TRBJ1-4	CASSEGQGKWEKLFF	TGCGCCAGCAGCGAAGGACAGGGCAAGTGGGAAAAACTGTTTTTT
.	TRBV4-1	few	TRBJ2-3	CASSQGRASTDTQYF	TGCGCCAGCAGCCAAGGGAGGGCTAGCACAGATACGCAGTATTTT
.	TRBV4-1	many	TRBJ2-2	CASSQYWGGELFF	TGCGCCAGCAGCCAGTACTGGGGCGGGGAGCTGTTTTTT
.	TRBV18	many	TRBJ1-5	CASSLLDSNQPQHF	TGTGCCAGCTCACTACTGGATAGCAATCAGCCCCAGCATTTT
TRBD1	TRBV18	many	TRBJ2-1	CASSRALDRYNEQFF	TGTGCCAGCTCACGGGCCTTGGACAGGTACAATGAGCAGTTCTTC
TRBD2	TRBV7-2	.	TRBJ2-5	CACRTSGRETQYF	TGTGCCTGCAGGACTAGCGGGAGGGAGACCCAGTACTTC
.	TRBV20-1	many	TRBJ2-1	CSARGGREGRQFF	TGCAGTGCTAGAGGGGGGCGGGAAGGGAGGCAGTTCTTC
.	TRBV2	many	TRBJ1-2	CASKGTGGYTF	TGTGCCAGCAAGGGGACGGGCGGCTACACCTTC
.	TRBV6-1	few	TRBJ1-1	CASSGTANTEAFF	TGTGCCAGCAGTGGGACAGCGAACACTGAAGCTTTCTTT
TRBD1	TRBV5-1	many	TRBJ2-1	CASSPRTGSYNEQFF	TGCGCCAGCAGCCCCAGGACAGGGTCCTACAATGAGCAGTTCTTC
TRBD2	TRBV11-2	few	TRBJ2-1	CASSSGRGLAIVEQFF	TGTGCCAGCAGCTCGGGCCGTGGACTAGCCATCGTTGAGCAGTTCTTC
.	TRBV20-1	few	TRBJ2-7	CSARLGGGSYEQYF	TGCAGTGCTAGATTAGGAGGGGGCTCCTACGAGCAGTACTTC
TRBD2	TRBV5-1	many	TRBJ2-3	CASSLDDSGGGADTQYF	TGCGCCAGCAGCTTGGATGATAGCGGGGGCGGAGCAGATACGCAGTATTTT
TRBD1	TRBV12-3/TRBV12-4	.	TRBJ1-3	CASSLGTGGAGNTIYF	TGTGCCAGCAGTTTAGGGACAGGGGGTGCTGGAAACACCATATATTTT
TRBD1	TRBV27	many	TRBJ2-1	CASTKGASSYNEQFF	TGTGCCAGCACCAAGGGGGCCAGCTCCTACAATGAGCAGTTCTTC
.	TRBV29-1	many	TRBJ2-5	CSVEPDIPQETQYF	TGCAGCGTTGAACCCGACATACCCCAAGAGACCCAGTACTTC
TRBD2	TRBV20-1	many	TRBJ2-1	CSAFGLAGVVDEQSF	TGCAGTGCTTTCGGACTAGCGGGAGTGGTGGATGAGCAGTCCTTC
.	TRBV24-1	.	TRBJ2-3	CATSDFPDTQYF	TGTGCCACCAGTGATTTCCCAGATACGCAGTATTTT
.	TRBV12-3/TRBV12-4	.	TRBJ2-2	CASSYYLRDTGELFF	TGTGCCAGCAGTTATTATCTCAGGGACACCGGGGAGCTGTTTTTT
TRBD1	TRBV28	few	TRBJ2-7	CASRYPGTGPYEQYF	TGTGCCAGCAGATACCCCGGGACAGGGCCCTACGAGCAGTACTTC
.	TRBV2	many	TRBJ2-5	CASSDLGLTQYF	TGTGCCAGCAGTGATCTGGGATTGACCCAGTACTTC
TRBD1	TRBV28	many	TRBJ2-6	CASSPGQGANVLTF	TGTGCCAGCAGCCCGGGACAGGGGGCCAACGTCCTGACTTTC
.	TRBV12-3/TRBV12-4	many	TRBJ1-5	CASSGTDNQPQHF	TGTGCCAGCAGCGGGACGGACAATCAGCCCCAGCATTTT
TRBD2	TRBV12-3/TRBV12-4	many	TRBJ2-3	CASSFRGLAGGLSTDTQYF	TGTGCCAGCAGTTTCCGGGGACTAGCGGGGGGACTATCCACAGATACGCAGTATTTT
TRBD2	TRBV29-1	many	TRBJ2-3	CSVEGSGGGTDTQYF	TGCAGCGTTGAGGGATCGGGGGGAGGGACAGATACGCAGTATTTT
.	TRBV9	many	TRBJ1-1	CASSVVPGSTEAFF	TGTGCCAGCAGCGTAGTGCCAGGGAGCACTGAAGCTTTCTTT
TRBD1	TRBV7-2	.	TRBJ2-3	CASSPGQGRNTQYF	TGTGCCAGCAGCCCTGGACAGGGGAGAAATACGCAGTATTTT